The T cell receptor beta chain under discussion was sequenced for a study of a mutant IDH1 vaccine in newly diagnosed glioma. Study background: Vaccine administration was initiated 4-6 weeks following radiotherapy alone, or with temozolomide cycles. Patients were pretreated with radiotherapy, temozolomide, or both, mostly both.

Between the trimmed V and J ends, which lost 1 base and 4 bases, there was a span of 8 bases. The length of the CDR3 is 13 residues. Per germline, CDR1 LGHNA and CDR2 YSLEER. As regards this clone: Its antigen is not known.

Using immunoSEQ multiplex PCR, the repertoire was profiled, and TCRdb retains in-frame clones only, with some absent. This sample has 30,000 to 40,000 clones, with about 56% found just once. Specified time point: week 5, during vaccination. With topical imiquimod, each dose of the vaccine consisted of 300 ug of mutant IDH1 20-mer peptide. Notes on the study in general: Approximately 93% of patients showed vaccine-induced immune responses across multiple MHC alleles.

The V gene is TRBV4-3, the J gene TRBJ2-7; D gene unclear. This clonotype originated in a woman aged 18 to 35 with glioma. This specimen was PBMCs, taken from a glioma patient whose treatment included an IDH1 peptide vaccine. The CDR3 nucleotides read TGCGCCAGCAGCCAAGGGGTGCAATACGAGCAGTACTTC. Its translation is CASSQGVQYEQYF.